These T cell receptor beta chains were read from a single sample in a study of blood T cell repertoires in COVID-19. The method was immunoSEQ multiplex PCR; TCRdb's version includes in-frame clones alone and lacks a portion of them. The profile shows more than 200,000 clones, roughly 90% of them singletons. Source material: peripheral blood. These receptors were taken from a woman aged 40 to 50 who had recovered from COVID-19. Each CDR3 is given with its conserved first and last residue. The D gene is left open where the match is weak. Size tells how often a clone was seen (once, few, many) or the class of an expanded clone, and some rows leave it out.

CDR3aa	CDR3nt	abundance	j_gene	v_gene	d_gene
CASSTLWGRGRGVSGNQPQHF	TGTGCCAGCAGTACACTTTGGGGCAGGGGGCGCGGGGTATCTGGCAATCAGCCCCAGCATTTT	once	TRBJ1-5	TRBV28	TRBD1
CASSRGQGGGYTF	TGTGCCAGCAGTAGGGGACAGGGGGGTGGCTACACCTTC	.	TRBJ1-2	TRBV12-3/TRBV12-4	TRBD1
CASSLRGSTEAFF	TGTGCCAGCAGTTTAAGGGGAAGCACTGAAGCTTTCTTT	.	TRBJ1-1	TRBV27	.
CAISDDRRGRTHNEQFF	TGTGCCATCAGTGACGACAGAAGGGGGAGAACACACAATGAGCAGTTCTTC	.	TRBJ2-1	TRBV10-3	.
CASRGTGGNQPQHF	TGTGCCAGTAGGGGGACAGGGGGGAATCAGCCCCAGCATTTT	few	TRBJ1-5	TRBV19	TRBD1
CASSKTSGPNEQFF	TGTGCCAGTAGTAAGACTAGCGGACCAAATGAGCAGTTCTTC	.	TRBJ2-1	TRBV19	TRBD2
CASSPADRSSYEQYF	TGTGCCAGTAGTCCTGCGGACAGGAGCTCCTACGAGCAGTACTTC	.	TRBJ2-7	TRBV19	TRBD1
CAWIPDRNYGYTF	TGTGCCTGGATTCCCGACAGAAACTATGGCTACACCTTC	.	TRBJ1-2	TRBV30	.
CASSSGLAGSPYEQYF	TGTGCCAGCAGCTCAGGACTAGCGGGGTCTCCCTACGAGCAGTACTTC	.	TRBJ2-7	TRBV9	TRBD2
CASSYQTGIQPQHF	TGTGCCAGCAGTTACCAGACAGGGATCCAGCCCCAGCATTTT	few	TRBJ1-5	TRBV6-2/TRBV6-3	TRBD1
CASSPINRGGRERYEQYF	TGTGCCAGCAGTCCTATTAACCGGGGCGGGCGGGAGAGGTACGAGCAGTACTTC	.	TRBJ2-7	TRBV11-2	TRBD2
CASAGVWETQYF	TGCGCCAGCGCCGGGGTCTGGGAGACCCAGTACTTC	.	TRBJ2-5	TRBV5-1	.
CASANLREKLFF	TGTGCCAGTGCGAATTTGCGAGAAAAACTGTTTTTT	once	TRBJ1-4	TRBV19	.
CSVVRGETQYF	TGCAGCGTTGTGAGGGGGGAGACCCAGTACTTC	.	TRBJ2-5	TRBV29-1	.
CASSFDGTYEQYF	TGTGCCAGCAGTTTCGACGGGACCTACGAGCAGTACTTC	.	TRBJ2-7	TRBV12-3/TRBV12-4	.
CASSSPGQGNYGYTF	TGTGCCAGTAGCTCCCCGGGACAGGGGAACTATGGCTACACCTTC	.	TRBJ1-2	TRBV19	TRBD1
CASSSGQGARTGELFF	TGTGCCAGCAGTTCAGGACAGGGGGCACGGACCGGGGAGCTGTTTTTT	.	TRBJ2-2	TRBV6-5	TRBD1
CASSLGGRNTEAFF	TGTGCCAGCAGCCTTGGAGGGCGGAACACTGAAGCTTTCTTT	.	TRBJ1-1	TRBV7-2	.
CASSQEPGTYEQYF	TGCGCCAGCAGCCAAGAACCAGGGACCTACGAGCAGTACTTC	.	TRBJ2-7	TRBV4-3	.
CASSFRTGGKPQHF	TGTGCCAGCAGCTTTCGGACAGGGGGGAAGCCCCAGCATTTT	.	TRBJ1-5	TRBV5-6	TRBD1
CASSSSGGLYNEQFF	TGTGCCAGCAGCTCGAGCGGGGGGTTATACAATGAGCAGTTCTTC	.	TRBJ2-1	TRBV11-3	TRBD2
CASSRSGGEDTQYF	TGCGCCAGCAGCAGGTCTGGCGGGGAAGATACGCAGTATTTT	.	TRBJ2-3	TRBV5-1	.
CAISESLAMSSYNEQFF	TGTGCCATCAGTGAGTCTCTAGCGATGAGCTCCTACAATGAGCAGTTCTTC	.	TRBJ2-1	TRBV10-3	.
CASSLGGASNQPQHF	TGTGCCAGCAGCTTAGGCGGCGCTAGCAATCAGCCCCAGCATTTT	.	TRBJ1-5	TRBV7-2	.
CASSPGDRVGYNEQFF	TGTGCCAGCTCACCAGGGGACAGGGTAGGGTACAATGAGCAGTTCTTC	.	TRBJ2-1	TRBV18	TRBD1
CASSSEGLVWGSEQFF	TGTGCCAGCTCCTCGGAGGGACTAGTATGGGGGAGTGAGCAGTTCTTC	once	TRBJ2-1	TRBV27	TRBD2
CASSYQGQNYGYTF	TGTGCCAGCAGCTATCAAGGACAGAACTATGGCTACACCTTC	.	TRBJ1-2	TRBV7-8	.
CASSDGDSYGNTIYF	TGTGCCAGCAGCGACGGGGACAGCTATGGAAACACCATATATTTT	once	TRBJ1-3	TRBV9	TRBD1
CASSLHTSYNEQFF	TGTGCCAGCAGTTTACACACGTCCTACAATGAGCAGTTCTTC	.	TRBJ2-1	TRBV28	.
CASPPSGGEYNEQFF	TGTGCCAGCCCCCCTAGCGGGGGGGAATACAATGAGCAGTTCTTC	.	TRBJ2-1	TRBV28	TRBD2
CASSPRGANYGYTF	TGTGCCAGCAGCCCCAGGGGTGCTAACTATGGCTACACCTTC	.	TRBJ1-2	TRBV7-2	.
CASSVGGSGGSQYF	TGTGCCAGCAGCGTAGGCGGTAGCGGGGGCTCCCAGTACTTC	.	TRBJ2-5	TRBV9	TRBD2
CASSLAGGLGEYF	TGTGCCAGCAGCCTAGCTGGGGGACTAGGGGAGTACTTC	.	TRBJ2-7	TRBV7-2	TRBD2
CASTLAGLNEQFF	TGCGCCAGCACCCTAGCGGGACTTAATGAGCAGTTCTTC	few	TRBJ2-1	TRBV5-1	TRBD2
CASSEFRAPQETQYF	TGTGCCAGCAGTGAATTCAGGGCGCCACAAGAGACCCAGTACTTC	.	TRBJ2-5	TRBV25-1	.
CASSQVGGSSYEQYF	TGTGCCAGCAGCCAAGTTGGCGGAAGCTCCTACGAGCAGTACTTC	.	TRBJ2-7	TRBV3-1/TRBV3-2	.
CASSLAGGPLEQYF	TGTGCCAGCAGCTTAGCGGGAGGGCCTCTCGAGCAGTACTTC	.	TRBJ2-7	TRBV7-8	TRBD2
CAWRGTGSLRYGKLFF	TGTGCCTGGAGAGGGACAGGGTCCCTACGGTACGGAAAACTGTTTTTT	.	TRBJ1-4	TRBV30	TRBD1
CSVWTGFSNQPQHF	TGCAGCGTCTGGACAGGATTTAGCAATCAGCCCCAGCATTTT	.	TRBJ1-5	TRBV29-1	TRBD1